A selection of T cell receptor beta chains follows, all from one sample in a study of shared clonotypes between healthy human individuals. Produced via immunoSEQ multiplex PCR; TCRdb's table is partial and in-frame only. The table records 400,000 to 500,000 clones, roughly 85% of them present only once. Sequencing used PBMCs. Receptor source: a woman in her forties in good health. Some clones in this sample may be carry-over from other donors' samples. Both conserved end residues are part of each CDR3. The D gene is left open where the match is weak. Rows may omit the clone size; those that give it use once, few, many or a size class.

>TRBD2|.|TRBV6-1|TRBJ2-7
CASSEAGGRGEQYF
TGTGCCAGCAGTGAGGCGGGGGGTAGGGGGGAGCAGTACTTC
>TRBD2|once|TRBV4-2|TRBJ2-7
CASSQAVSGKAYEQYF
TGTGCCAGCAGCCAAGCGGTTAGCGGGAAAGCCTACGAGCAGTACTTC
>TRBD2|.|TRBV11-2|TRBJ2-1
CASSRTSSYNEQFF
TGTGCCAGCAGTAGGACTAGCTCTTACAATGAGCAGTTCTTC
>TRBD1|once|TRBV5-1|TRBJ2-3
CASSSGQTNTDTQYF
TGCGCCAGCAGCTCGGGACAGACGAACACAGATACGCAGTATTTT
>TRBD2|.|TRBV28|TRBJ2-1
CASSRTSGSGYEQFF
TGTGCCAGCAGCCGGACTAGCGGGAGTGGCTATGAGCAGTTCTTC
>.|once|TRBV29-1|TRBJ2-7
CSVKSGSSYEQYF
TGCAGCGTTAAGAGCGGTTCCTCCTACGAGCAGTACTTC
>TRBD1|.|TRBV19|TRBJ2-2
CASRTGVVGISGELFF
TGTGCCAGTCGGACAGGGGTAGTGGGAATCTCCGGGGAGCTGTTTTTT
>TRBD2|.|TRBV18|TRBJ2-1
CASSPDRGSHNEQFF
TGTGCCAGCTCACCGGATCGCGGGAGCCACAATGAGCAGTTCTTC
>.|few|TRBV28|TRBJ2-2
CASRGPNTGELFF
TGTGCCAGCAGGGGGCCAAACACCGGGGAGCTGTTTTTT
>.|.|TRBV19|TRBJ1-5
CASSRHLNSNQPQHF
TGTGCCAGTAGTCGACACTTAAATAGCAATCAGCCCCAGCATTTT
>.|.|TRBV5-5|TRBJ2-7
CASSLVGDEQYF
TGTGCCAGCAGCTTGGTGGGGGACGAGCAGTACTTC
>.|.|TRBV5-1|TRBJ1-4
CASSPRAEKLFF
TGCGCCAGCAGCCCCAGGGCTGAAAAACTGTTTTTT
>.|.|TRBV19|TRBJ2-3
CASSIATTKDTQYF
TGTGCCAGTAGTATAGCTACGACTAAAGATACGCAGTATTTT
>.|once|TRBV9|TRBJ2-3
CASSVRSRGADTQYF
TGTGCCAGCAGCGTAAGGAGTAGAGGGGCAGATACGCAGTATTTT
>TRBD2|.|TRBV19|TRBJ2-2
CASSGTSVPGELFF
TGTGCCAGTAGCGGGACTAGCGTCCCCGGGGAGCTGTTTTTT
>.|.|TRBV18|TRBJ1-1
CASSPRATSHTEAFF
TGTGCCAGCTCACCACGGGCCACTTCTCACACTGAAGCTTTCTTT
>.|.|TRBV5-1|TRBJ2-5
CASSLRGQETQYF
TGCGCCAGCAGCTTAAGAGGGCAAGAGACCCAGTACTTC
>TRBD2|.|TRBV6-6|TRBJ2-7
CASRPGLAGYEQYF
TGTGCCAGCAGACCGGGACTAGCGGGCTACGAGCAGTACTTC
>.|.|TRBV6-5|TRBJ1-4
CASSLRDEKLFF
TGTGCCAGCAGTTTGAGAGATGAAAAACTGTTTTTT
>TRBD2|.|TRBV14|TRBJ2-1
CASSQEPPVSREGNEQFF
TGTGCCAGCAGCCAAGAACCCCCAGTATCTCGGGAGGGGAATGAGCAGTTCTTC
>TRBD1|.|TRBV7-9|TRBJ2-3
CASDRDRWYSDTQYF
TGTGCCAGCGACCGGGACAGATGGTACTCCGATACGCAGTATTTT
>TRBD2|once|TRBV7-9|TRBJ2-1
CASDLSGRVSYNEQFF
TGTGCCAGCGATCTGAGCGGGAGGGTCTCCTACAATGAGCAGTTCTTC
>TRBD2|.|TRBV10-1|TRBJ2-2
CAIRISGSANTGELFF
TGCGCCATCAGGATTAGCGGGAGCGCGAACACCGGGGAGCTGTTTTTT
>TRBD2|.|TRBV9|TRBJ2-3
CASSTSGTSAIDTQYF
TGTGCCAGCAGCACTAGCGGGACTAGCGCAATAGATACGCAGTATTTT
>.|many|TRBV11-2|TRBJ2-5
CASSLMSHPQETQYF
TGTGCCAGCAGCTTAATGTCGCACCCCCAAGAGACCCAGTACTTC
>TRBD1|many|TRBV5-1|TRBJ2-7
CASSLWGGQGLGEEQYF
TGCGCCAGCAGCTTGTGGGGCGGACAGGGTCTGGGGGAGGAGCAGTACTTC
>.|once|TRBV18|TRBJ2-2
CASSPAGNTGELFF
TGTGCCAGCTCACCTGCAGGGAACACCGGGGAGCTGTTTTTT
>TRBD2|.|TRBV4-3|TRBJ2-7
CASSQTSEGSYEQYF
TGCGCCAGCAGCCAAACTAGCGAAGGCTCCTACGAGCAGTACTTC
>.|.|TRBV30|TRBJ1-1
CANNMNTEAFF
TGTGCCAACAACATGAACACTGAAGCTTTCTTT
>.|.|TRBV6-1|TRBJ2-1
CASSGFPVSGEQFF
TGTGCCAGCAGTGGATTCCCTGTTAGTGGGGAGCAGTTCTTC
>TRBD1|.|TRBV29-1|TRBJ1-2
CSVGDRGDRYTF
TGCAGCGTTGGGGACAGGGGTGATCGCTACACCTTC
>TRBD2|.|TRBV6-5|TRBJ2-7
CASSYGTSGSYEQYF
TGTGCCAGCAGTTATGGGACTAGCGGGAGTTACGAGCAGTACTTC
>TRBD1|few|TRBV28|TRBJ1-4
CASSIPGTGGEKLFF
TGTGCCAGCAGTATACCCGGGACAGGGGGAGAAAAACTGTTTTTT
>TRBD1|.|TRBV19|TRBJ1-1
CASISTGGEAFF
TGTGCCAGTATTTCGACAGGGGGTGAAGCTTTCTTT
>TRBD2|.|TRBV6-6|TRBJ2-1
CASSYVPSGNEQFF
TGTGCCAGCAGTTACGTTCCTAGCGGGAATGAGCAGTTCTTC
>.|.|TRBV6-5|TRBJ1-4
CASSWRGAGEKLFF
TGTGCCAGCAGTTGGCGGGGGGCAGGGGAAAAACTGTTTTTT
>.|many|TRBV4-3|TRBJ2-1
CASSQNVNSYNEQFF
TGCGCCAGCAGCCAAAATGTGAACTCCTACAATGAGCAGTTCTTC
>TRBD1|.|TRBV18|TRBJ2-1
CASSQGQGFYNEQFF
TGTGCCAGCTCACAGGGACAGGGCTTCTACAATGAGCAGTTCTTC
>TRBD2|.|TRBV5-1|TRBJ2-7
CASSLASGRYEQYF
TGCGCCAGCAGCTTGGCTAGCGGGAGGTACGAGCAGTACTTC
>.|few|TRBV7-3|TRBJ2-1
CASSSGQPGDEQFF
TGTGCCAGCAGCTCTGGACAGCCTGGGGATGAGCAGTTCTTC
>TRBD1|few|TRBV11-3|TRBJ2-1
CASSLEVSGGGEQFF
TGTGCCAGCAGCTTAGAAGTCTCAGGGGGCGGCGAGCAGTTCTTC
>TRBD2|.|TRBV27|TRBJ2-5
CASSVGTSGKETQYF
TGTGCCAGCAGCGTCGGGACTAGCGGGAAAGAGACCCAGTACTTC
>.|.|TRBV15|TRBJ1-5
CATSRDRVEGQPQHF
TGTGCCACCAGCAGAGACAGGGTTGAGGGTCAGCCCCAGCATTTT
>.|.|TRBV4-3|TRBJ1-1
CASSQEGAGPAEAFF
TGCGCCAGCAGCCAAGAAGGGGCAGGGCCGGCTGAAGCTTTCTTT
>TRBD2|.|TRBV7-9|TRBJ2-7
CASSLRLAGPGYEQYF
TGTGCCAGCAGCCTGAGACTAGCGGGCCCTGGATACGAGCAGTACTTC
>.|.|TRBV7-8|TRBJ2-5
CASSPLDGQRETQYF
TGTGCCAGCAGCCCGCTCGACGGTCAGAGGGAGACCCAGTACTTC
>.|.|TRBV28|TRBJ2-1
CASMLPGYNEQFF
TGTGCCAGCATGCTCCCTGGGTACAATGAGCAGTTCTTC
>.|.|TRBV10-3|TRBJ2-2
CAISDSSQRRTGELFF
TGTGCCATCAGTGATAGCTCCCAGAGGCGAACCGGGGAGCTGTTTTTT
>.|.|TRBV19|TRBJ2-7
CASSIDVRAYEQYF
TGTGCCAGTAGTATTGACGTCAGGGCCTACGAGCAGTACTTC
>.|.|TRBV10-3|TRBJ2-1
CAIRAVSNEQFF
TGTGCCATCAGGGCCGTTAGCAATGAGCAGTTCTTC
>.|.|TRBV4-1|TRBJ1-1
CASSQDGGGETEAFF
TGCGCCAGCAGCCAAGATGGTGGGGGAGAAACTGAAGCTTTCTTT
>TRBD2|.|TRBV5-4|TRBJ2-7
CASSSGLAGVEEQYF
TGTGCCAGCAGCTCGGGACTAGCGGGAGTCGAGGAGCAGTACTTC
>.|.|TRBV6-6|TRBJ2-2
CASTPGDTHTGELFF
TGTGCCAGCACCCCGGGGGACACTCACACCGGGGAGCTGTTTTTT